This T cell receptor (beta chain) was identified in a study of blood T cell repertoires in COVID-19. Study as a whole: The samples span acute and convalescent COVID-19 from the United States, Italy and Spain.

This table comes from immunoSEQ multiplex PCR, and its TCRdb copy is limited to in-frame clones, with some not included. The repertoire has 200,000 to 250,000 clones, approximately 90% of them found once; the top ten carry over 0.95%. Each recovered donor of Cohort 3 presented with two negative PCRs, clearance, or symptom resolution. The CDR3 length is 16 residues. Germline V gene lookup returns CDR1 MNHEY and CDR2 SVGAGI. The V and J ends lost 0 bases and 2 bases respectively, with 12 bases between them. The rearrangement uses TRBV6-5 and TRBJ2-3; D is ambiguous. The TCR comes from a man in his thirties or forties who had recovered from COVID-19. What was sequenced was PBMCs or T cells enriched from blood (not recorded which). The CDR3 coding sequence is TGTGCCAGCAGTTACTCGACTCGGTTCCTCACAGATACGCAGTATTTT. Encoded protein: CASSYSTRFLTDTQYF.